This TCR beta chain was captured by sequencing in a study of tumor and adjacent non-tumor tissue in lung cancer. Regarding the study as a whole: Tumor repertoires had a smaller top 100 clone share than normal lung.

This sample's RNA came from whole unsorted tissue. Newly diagnosed lung cancer patients had thoracic surgery in China, August–November 2014, without prior chemotherapy. Of note for this clonotype: No antigen is known for it. The junction shows a germline mismatch at one end, possibly a read error.

CDR1 and CDR2 from the germline V gene are SGHAT and FQNNGV. This CDR3 is 16 amino acids long. TCRbeta libraries were built with three rounds of nested PCR, modified from ARM-PCR. TCRdb processed the multiplex PCR reads anew with MiXCR; each CDR3 protein has one entry. The sample holds 100,000 to 150,000 distinct CDR3 sequences, about 66% seen once. The gene calls are TRBV11-2 and TRBJ2-1, with 7 nucleotides matching TRBD2. The sample comprised lung tumor tissue. This clonotype originated in a man aged 30-40 years with non-small cell lung cancer. The CDR3 DNA reads as TGCGCCAGCAGCCGCGGGCTGGGGGGGAGAAACAATGAGCAGTTCTTC. Its protein product is CASSRGLGGRNNEQFF. Combining the CDR3 with reference TRBV11-2 and TRBJ2-1 gives the whole variable domain EAGVAQSPRYKIIEKRQSVAFWCNPISGHATLYWYQQILGQGPKLLIQFQNNGVVDDSQLPKDRFSAERLKGVDSTLKIQPAKLEDSAVYLCASSRGLGGRNNEQFFGPGTRLTVL.